The T cell receptor beta chain described here comes from a study of blood T cell repertoires in COVID-19. In the study overall: Some COVID-19 samples were acute and others convalescent; all came from the United States, Italy and Spain.

Participants, about 18 to 90 years old, spanned fewer than 30 US areas. Cohorts were based on clinical histories the participants reported. Recovered participants had two consecutive negative NP/OP PCR tests, healthcare professional clearance, or symptom resolution. This clone has ten or more counts. With V trimmed by 6 bases and J by 3 bases, 6 bases remained unmatched. The CDR3 covers 15 residues. Germline V lookup: CDR1 SGHTA, CDR2 FQGNSA. Assay: immunoSEQ multiplex PCR; the TCRdb copy retains only in-frame clones and omits some. This sample has hundreds of thousands of clones, with 86% found just once.

The sample was PBMCs or T cells enriched from blood (not recorded which). This TCR came from a man aged 25 to 40 who had recovered from COVID-19. This chain joins TRBV7-2 and TRBJ2-7; 12 positions match TRBD2. CDR3 region: CASRRTSGRNYEQYF. In DNA form, the CDR3 reads TGTGCCAGCAGACGAACTAGCGGGAGGAACTACGAGCAGTACTTC.